The 26 T cell receptor beta chains listed next were all sequenced from one sample in a study of cytomegalovirus exposure and HLA in healthy donors. PCR amplification relied on 60 Vbeta primers (plus 13 Jbeta primers). This table comes from immunoSEQ multiplex PCR, and its TCRdb copy is limited to in-frame clones, with some not included. The sample holds approximately 150,000 clones, approximately 80% seen once. The sequencing sample was made of PBMCs. The receptors were gathered from a woman under 30 in good health and CMV-seropositive.

J is TRBJ2-7 and V is TRBV5-1, with no clear D. V gave up 0 bases and J gave up 2 bases, with 9 bases separating them. The CDR3 runs to 14 residues. CDR1 and CDR2 from the germline V gene are SGHRS and YFSETQ. This CDR3 is CASSLDTSPYEQYF. For the CDR3, the DNA is TGCGCCAGCAGCTTGGATACTTCCCCCTACGAGCAGTACTTC.

The gene calls are TRBV7-6 and TRBJ2-2, with 12 nucleotides matching TRBD2. The CDR3 loop spans 17 amino acids. V gave up 4 bases and J gave up 4 bases; unmatched junction bases: 7. The germline V gene encodes CDR1 SGHVS and CDR2 FNYEAQ. The CDR3 bases are TGTGCCAGCAGCTATGCTAGCGGGGGGGCAGGCACCGGGGAGCTGTTTTTT. Amino acid sequence: CASSYASGGAGTGELFF. The variable domain in full, completed from reference TRBV7-6 and TRBJ2-2, reads GAGVSQSPRYKVTKRGQDVALRCDPISGHVSLYWYRQALGQGPEFLTYFNYEAQQDKSGLPNDRFSAERPEGSISTLTIQRTEQRDSAMYRCASSYASGGAGTGELFFGEGSRLTVL.

The V call is TRBV11-3, the J call TRBJ2-1; 16 bases line up with TRBD2. This CDR3 is 18 amino acids long. V gave up 5 bases and J gave up 7 bases; unmatched junction bases: 11. Looked up from germline, CDR1 is SGHNT and CDR2 is YENEEA. CDR3 region: CASSLGEGLAGGRNEQFF. CDR3 DNA: TGTGCCAGCAGCCTCGGGGAGGGACTAGCGGGGGGGAGAAATGAGCAGTTCTTC.

CDR3 coding DNA: TGTGCCAGCAGCCCCGGACAGGGAAGTAATTCACCCCTCCACTTT. Its protein is CASSPGQGSNSPLHF. The chain joins TRBV14 to TRBJ1-6, with 8 bases lining up with TRBD1. CDR1 and CDR2 (germline): SGHDN, FVKESK. With V trimmed by 4 bases and J by 6 bases, 5 bases remained unmatched. The CDR3 is made up of 15 amino acids.

This clone has only a few counts. V gene TRBV5-4 combines with J gene TRBJ2-7; a weak D match, TRBD2 (7 bases). Trimming shortened V by 4 bases and J by 5 bases, and 22 bases separated the two germline ends. CDR1 and CDR2 (germline): SGHNT, YYREEE (reference sequence). The CDR3 contains 16 residues. The CDR3 nucleotides read TGTGCCAGCAGCCCCACTGGGGGGGCGGCTTCCCACGAGCAGTACTTC. Encoded protein: CASSPTGGAASHEQYF.

This chain joins TRBV28 and TRBJ1-2, with D possibly TRBD1 on 6 matching bases. The CDR3 length is 13 residues. The V end lost 2 bases, the J end lost 3 bases, and 7 bases lay between the germline ends. The V gene's germline CDR1 is MDHEN and CDR2 SYDVKM. CDR3 sequence (DNA): TGTGCCAGCAGTTTAGCAGGGGACTATGGCTACACCTTC. Translating it yields CASSLAGDYGYTF.

The chain uses TRBV19 and TRBJ2-2; 11 bases match TRBD1. Per the germline V gene, CDR1 is LNHDA and CDR2 is SQIVND (reference sequence). The CDR3 runs 16 residues. V shed 9 bases and J 4 bases; nucleotides not matched to a gene: 10. CDR3 residues: CASYNSGTGGTGELFF. The CDR3 coding sequence is TGTGCCAGCTATAATAGCGGGACAGGGGGCACCGGGGAGCTGTTTTTT.

The chain has TRBV19 and TRBJ1-4; 9 nucleotides match TRBD1. CDR3 length: 14 amino acids. V gave up 5 bases and J gave up 8 bases; unmatched junction bases: 6. The germline gives CDR1 LNHDA, CDR2 SQIVND (reference sequence). The CDR3 DNA reads as TGTGCCAGTAGTCCGGGACAGGGATACGAAAAACTGTTTTTT. Protein product: CASSPGQGYEKLFF.

V gene TRBV10-3 combines with J gene TRBJ1-1; D remains ambiguous. In germline, CDR1 is ENHRY, CDR2 SYGVKD. V lost 7 bases and J lost 1, with 10 bases in between. There are 13 residues in the CDR3. CDR3 region: CAITPRENTEAFF. CDR3 DNA sequence: TGTGCCATCACCCCACGGGAGAACACTGAAGCTTTCTTT.

The chain uses TRBV28 and TRBJ1-1; D unclear. Germline CDR1 and CDR2: MDHEN and SYDVKM. The CDR3 has 16 residues. With 3 bases removed from V and 1 base from J, the gap between germline ends came to 15 bases. The CDR3 loop is CASSFTGLQRNTEAFF. The DNA for the CDR3 is TGTGCCAGCAGTTTTACGGGATTACAGAGGAACACTGAAGCTTTCTTT.

The chain combines TRBV10-3 with TRBJ1-6; 9 nucleotides agree with TRBD1. The CDR3 is 13 residues long. Germline V lookup: CDR1 ENHRY, CDR2 SYGVKD. V lost 11 bases and J lost 9; bases outside the gene matches: 8. The CDR3, as DNA: TGTGCCGTTCGCGGGGACAGGGCTTCACCCCTCCACTTT. This encodes CAVRGDRASPLHF.

V and J are TRBV5-1 and TRBJ2-6; 12 bases are shared with TRBD1. Losses at the gene ends were 3 bases for V and 0 bases for J; bases not matched to a gene: 4. The germline V gene has CDR1 SGHRS and CDR2 YFSETQ. The CDR3 has 18 amino acids. DNA for the CDR3: TGCGCCAGCAGCTCGGGACAGGGGGCCGTCTCTGGGGCCAACGTCCTGACTTTC. Translating gives CASSSGQGAVSGANVLTF.

V and J are TRBV7-2 and TRBJ2-7, with 9 bases lining up with TRBD2. V shed 1 base, J shed 4 bases, and the junction held 11 bases outside the gene matches. The CDR3 extends over 17 amino acids. Per germline, CDR1 SGHTA and CDR2 FQGNSA. The CDR3 DNA sequence: TGTGCCAGCAGCTTAGTCGGCGGGGGGGCTGATCAGTACGAGCAGTACTTC. This sequence encodes CASSLVGGGADQYEQYF. Based on the CDR3 plus reference TRBV7-2 and TRBJ2-7, the full variable domain is GAGVSQSPSNKVTEKGKDVELRCDPISGHTALYWYRQSLGQGLEFLIYFQGNSAPDKSGLPSDRFSAERTGGSVSTLTIQRTQQEDSAVYLCASSLVGGGADQYEQYFGPGTRLTVT.

The chain has TRBV7-8 and TRBJ1-1; weak D call: TRBD1 (6 bases). This CDR3 comprises 20 residues. V lost 5 bases to trimming and J lost 1 base, with 29 bases between them. Germline assignment: CDR1 SGHVS and CDR2 FQNEAQ. The chain's CDR3 is CASSLYKTGKTPVGNTEAFF. The CDR3 DNA reads TGTGCCAGCAGCCTCTATAAGACAGGCAAAACACCGGTAGGGAACACTGAAGCTTTCTTT. Variable domain in full (rest from reference TRBV7-8 and TRBJ1-1): GAGVSQSPRYKVAKRGQDVALRCDPISGHVSLFWYQQALGQGPEFLTYFQNEAQLDKSGLPSDRFFAERPEGSVSTLKIQRTQQEDSAVYLCASSLYKTGKTPVGNTEAFFGQGTRLTVV.

Only one count was recorded for this clone. This chain links TRBV5-1 with TRBJ2-1; TRBD1 aligns across 7 bases. The CDR3 is 14 amino acids. Trimming at V came to 4 bases and at J to 9 bases, leaving 10 bases not matched to a gene. Germline CDR1 and CDR2: SGHRS and YFSETQ. For the CDR3, the DNA is TGCGCCAGCAGCCCAGGGGACAGCACCCGTGAGCAGTTCTTC. Residues: CASSPGDSTREQFF.

V is TRBV27 and J is TRBJ1-5; no reliable D call. CDR1 is MNHEY, CDR2 SMNVEV, per germline (reference sequence). The CDR3 sequence is 13 residues long. Between the trimmed V and J ends, which lost 4 bases and 6 bases, there was a span of 10 bases. CDR3 nucleotide sequence: TGTGCCAGCAGTTCGGGGTGGTCTCAGCCCCAGCATTTT. Translation gives CASSSGWSQPQHF.

The chain employs TRBV10-1 and TRBJ1-1; 7 positions agree with TRBD1. V was pared by 3 bases and J by 6 bases, with 13 bases of the junction left unmatched. From germline, CDR1 is WNHNN and CDR2 SYGVQD (reference sequence). The CDR3 runs 16 residues. This CDR3 reads CASSDYRGPTGAEAFF. CDR3 DNA: TGCGCCAGCAGTGATTACAGGGGCCCAACTGGCGCTGAAGCTTTCTTT.

The V and J genes are TRBV6-5 and TRBJ2-1, with 9 positions matching TRBD1. This CDR3 is built from 16 residues. Germline V CDR1 and CDR2: MNHEY, SVGAGI. V gave up 1 base and J gave up 3 bases; unmatched junction bases: 4. The CDR3: CASSYLDRGHYNEQFF. The DNA for the CDR3 is TGTGCCAGCAGTTACTTGGACAGGGGACACTACAATGAGCAGTTCTTC.

This chain links TRBV19 with TRBJ1-1, with D maybe TRBD1 (5 bases). Trimming took off 4 bases at V and 0 bases at J, with 12 bases between the two ends. Germline V lookup: CDR1 LNHDA, CDR2 SQIVND (reference sequence). The CDR3 has 15 residues. This CDR3 is CASSKRQSMNTEAFF. In nucleotides, the CDR3 is TGTGCCAGTAGTAAGAGACAGAGCATGAACACTGAAGCTTTCTTT.

The J gene is TRBJ2-1, the V gene TRBV19; 7 bases align to TRBD2. Looked up from germline, CDR1 is LNHDA and CDR2 is SQIVND (reference sequence). This CDR3 has 13 amino acids. V gave up 2 bases and J gave up 5 bases; unmatched junction bases: 0. The CDR3: CASSISGDNEQFF. The CDR3 DNA follows: TGTGCCAGTAGTATAAGCGGGGACAATGAGCAGTTCTTC.

In its sample, this clone was seen once. The V gene is TRBV25-1, the J gene TRBJ2-1; 10 bases map to TRBD2. Losses at the gene ends were 5 bases for V and 5 bases for J; bases not matched to a gene: 6. Germline V gene sequence: CDR1 MGHDK, CDR2 SYGVNS. The CDR3 is made up of 15 amino acids. The CDR3, as DNA: TGTGCCAGCAGTTTGGAACTAGCGGGGCACAATGAGCAGTTCTTC. Translation: CASSLELAGHNEQFF.

The chain uses TRBV2 and TRBJ1-3, with a tentative D call TRBD1 (5 bases). The CDR3 contains 13 residues. Germline V gives CDR1 SNHLY, CDR2 FYNNEI. V lost 6 bases and J 8 bases, leaving 14 bases between the germline ends. The CDR3 coding sequence is TGTGCCAGCAGAGGGGCCCCCTCGGACACCATATATTTT. This encodes CASRGAPSDTIYF.

The chain carries TRBV19 and TRBJ2-2; possibly TRBD2 for D (6 bases). The CDR3 is 14 amino acids. V gave up 3 bases and J gave up 4 bases, with 9 bases separating them. Germline V gene sequence: CDR1 LNHDA, CDR2 SQIVND (reference sequence). The CDR3 DNA reads TGTGCCAGTAGTATGGGGACTGGCACCGGGGAGCTGTTTTTT. It codes for CASSMGTGTGELFF. The variable domain in full, completed from reference TRBV19 and TRBJ2-2, reads DGGITQSPKYLFRKEGQNVTLSCEQNLNHDAMYWYRQDPGQGLRLIYYSQIVNDFQKGDIAEGYSVSREKKESFPLTVTSAQKNPTAFYLCASSMGTGTGELFFGEGSRLTVL.

This rearrangement joins TRBV7-6 to TRBJ1-2, with TRBD1 matching over 10 bases. The germline V gene has CDR1 SGHVS and CDR2 FNYEAQ. V gave up 6 bases and J gave up 7 bases; unmatched junction bases: 17. This CDR3 has 17 amino acids. The CDR3: CASSLHRDRGLVGGYTF. CDR3 nucleotide sequence: TGTGCCAGCAGTCTACACCGGGACAGGGGTCTGGTTGGTGGCTACACCTTC.

This sequence joins TRBV5-1 and TRBJ1-6; the match to TRBD1 covers 7 bases. The junction had 5 bases not matched to a gene; V was cut back by 5 bases and J by 6 bases. The CDR3 covers 14 residues. Germline-derived CDR1 and CDR2 are SGHRS and YFSETQ. The CDR3 protein is CASRDQGGNSPLHF. For the CDR3, the DNA is TGCGCCAGCAGGGATCAGGGGGGTAATTCACCCCTCCACTTT.

CDR3 protein: CASSYSNRGRSEAFF. In DNA form, the CDR3 reads TGTGCCAGCAGTTACTCTAACAGGGGGCGCAGTGAAGCTTTCTTT. This chain connects TRBV6-5 to TRBJ1-1; 9 bases fit TRBD1. Germline V gene data show CDR1 as MNHEY and CDR2 as SVGAGI. CDR3 length equals 15 residues. J lost 7 bases, V lost 0 bases, and 6 bases had no gene match.